The clone carrying this T cell receptor beta chain has a handful of counts. These data belong to a study of shared clonotypes between healthy human individuals. Study overall: Ranging from 18 to 49 in age, donors were a couple of women and three men.

Trimming stripped 2 bases from V and 2 bases from J, with 11 bases between. Germline CDR1 reads SGDLS; CDR2 reads YYNGEE. The CDR3 has 15 residues. Only in-frame clones appear in the TCRdb table, and some are missing; sequencing was by immunoSEQ multiplex PCR. The data hold about 100,000 clones, with 68% observed a single time. Sample: memory CD8+ T cells sorted from blood. The subset is: CD45RO+ cells pooled with CCR7-negative TemRA cells. The TCR sequence derives from a woman in her 30s in good health. The genes are TRBV9 and TRBJ2-1; D possibly matches TRBD1 or TRBD2 (5 bases each). CDR3 amino acids: CASSVRRDAYNEQFF. The CDR3 DNA follows: TGTGCCAGCAGCGTCAGACGGGACGCCTACAATGAGCAGTTCTTC.